These 20 T cell receptor beta chains share one sample of origin, sequenced in a study of patients and donors after allogeneic stem cell transplantation (dated by TCRdb to about 2020). Preparation of the library involved RT-PCR. TCRdb shows the sequencer as NextSeq 550. Using fastp trimming at Q25 and MiXCR clonotype assembly, TCRdb reanalyzed the public sequencing data and kept in-frame beta chains. Duplicate CDR3 protein sequences are folded into a single record with the most common DNA and genes. The sample profile shows 920,000 or so distinct CDR3 sequences; roughly 18% of them were found once. The ten largest clones take up 5.5% to 6.5% of the sample. Sequencing used blood, either unsorted or a sorted T cell fraction (not recorded which). The receptors come from a human donor who was either an allogeneic HSCT recipient or a stem cell or donor lymphocyte infusion donor (not recorded which). It is not recorded whose cells these are; they may come from a transplant donor.

In its sample, this clonotype was seen many times. The chain links TRBV5-6 to TRBJ2-7; D remains ambiguous. Germline V gene data show CDR1 as SGHDT and CDR2 as YYEEEE. Trimming stripped 4 bases from V and 0 bases from J, with 8 bases between. The CDR3 contains 13 residues. CDR3 region: CASSPDISYEQYF. DNA of the CDR3: TGTGCCAGCAGCCCTGACATCTCCTACGAGCAGTACTTC.

V and J are TRBV29-1 and TRBJ2-5; 15 bases are a match to TRBD2. V trimming: 7 bases; J trimming: 4 bases; junction bases outside the gene matches: 16. The CDR3 runs 18 residues. Germline CDR1 and CDR2: SQVTM and ANQGSEA. CDR3 in amino acids: CSASRTSGRGGSGETQYF. The CDR3 bases are TGCAGCGCCTCGCGGACTAGCGGGAGGGGTGGTAGCGGAGAGACCCAGTACTTC.

V and J are TRBV7-3 and TRBJ2-7, with TRBD1 matching 9 bases. Germline CDR1 and CDR2: SGHTA and FQGTGA. V trimming: 5 bases; J trimming: 0 bases; junction bases outside the gene matches: 14. This CDR3 is built from 18 residues. The CDR3 loop reads CASSPSDRGELSSYEQYF. For the CDR3, the DNA is TGTGCCAGCAGCCCTTCGGACAGGGGTGAACTTAGCTCCTACGAGCAGTACTTC.

The chain joins TRBV4-2 to TRBJ2-1; 10 positions agree with TRBD2. CDR3 length: 15 amino acids. V shed 5 bases and J 10 bases; nucleotides not matched to a gene: 11. The V gene's germline CDR1 is LGHNA and CDR2 YNFKEQ. CDR3 bases: TGTGCCAGCAGCTCACCGGGACTAGCGACCGCAGAGCAGTTCTTC. Protein product: CASSSPGLATAEQFF.

The sample holds a few counts of this clonotype. This chain uses TRBV24-1 with TRBJ1-4; 7 positions agree with TRBD1. The ends lost 3 bases at V and 0 bases at J; junction bases unmatched: 9. Germline loops: CDR1 KGHDR, CDR2 SFDVKD. The CDR3 consists of 18 residues. The CDR3 DNA follows: TGTGCCACCAGTGATCGGCGGCAGGGGGGTTCAACTAATGAAAAACTGTTTTTT. It yields the protein CATSDRRQGGSTNEKLFF.

This clonotype was counted at least ten times. V usage is TRBV25-1 and J usage is TRBJ2-2; D possibly uses TRBD1 or TRBD2 (6 bases each). V shed 1 base and J shed 3 bases, with 12 bases lying between them. Germline-derived CDR1 and CDR2 are MGHDK and SYGVNS. CDR3 length: 16 amino acids. The CDR3 here is CASSESRGVYTGELFF. CDR3 DNA: TGTGCCAGCAGTGAATCGAGGGGGGTTTACACCGGGGAGCTGTTTTTT.

The V call is TRBV3-1, the J call TRBJ2-2, with 8 bases lining up with TRBD1. The CDR3 spans 15 residues. The trim removed 9 bases at V and 1 base at J, leaving 7 bases unmatched. Germline assignment: CDR1 LGHDT and CDR2 YNNKEL (reference sequence). This CDR3 reads CASLGQAMNTGELFF. DNA of the CDR3: TGTGCCAGTCTGGGACAGGCAATGAACACCGGGGAGCTGTTTTTT.

The V call is TRBV12-3 or TRBV12-4, the J call TRBJ1-4, with 7 bases lining up with TRBD1. The length of the CDR3 is 15 residues. V lost 6 bases to trimming and J lost 8 bases; unmatched junction nucleotides: 12. Here the CDR3 reads CASRGALEGAEKLFF. CDR3 nucleotides: TGTGCCAGCAGGGGGGCTTTGGAGGGGGCGGAAAAACTGTTTTTT.

This clonotype was recorded once. The CDR3 reads CATAREGQDEQFF. The CDR3 bases are TGTGCCACCGCGCGGGAGGGCCAGGATGAGCAGTTCTTC. The chain employs TRBV24-1 and TRBJ2-1; 9 nucleotides match TRBD2. V trimming: 9 bases; J trimming: 8 bases; junction bases outside the gene matches: 7. The germline gives CDR1 KGHDR, CDR2 SFDVKD. The CDR3 has 13 residues.

A few counts support this clonotype. The CDR3 region has the DNA TGTGCCAGCAGCGTACTTGGGACTAGCGGGCTCGACGAGCAGTACTTC. Translation: CASSVLGTSGLDEQYF. V and J are TRBV9 and TRBJ2-7; 12 positions agree with TRBD2. The J segment lost 5 bases and the V segment lost 1 base, leaving 7 bases of the junction unmatched. Germline CDR1 is SGDLS and CDR2 is YYNGEE. The CDR3 sequence is 16 residues long.

The V and J genes are TRBV25-1 and TRBJ2-1; no clear D gene. The CDR3 has 14 amino acids. CDR1 MGHDK and CDR2 SYGVNS come from the germline V gene. V was cut by 2 bases and J by 4 bases, with 9 bases left in between. CDR3 protein: CASSEDPSYNEQFF. In DNA, the CDR3 is TGTGCCAGCAGTGAAGACCCTAGTTACAATGAGCAGTTCTTC.

This rearrangement joins TRBV6-2 or TRBV6-3 to TRBJ2-1; possibly TRBD1 for D (6 bases). In germline, CDR1 is MNHEY, CDR2 SVGEGT. The CDR3 runs 17 residues. With 6 bases removed from V and 4 bases from J, the gap between germline ends came to 22 bases. CDR3 in amino acids: CASSIIPGHGRYNEQFF. CDR3 sequence (DNA): TGTGCCAGCAGCATCATTCCGGGACACGGTAGATACAATGAGCAGTTCTTC.

J is TRBJ2-3 and V is TRBV27; 7 bases agree with TRBD1. CDR1 and CDR2 (germline): MNHEY, SMNVEV (reference sequence). The CDR3 spans 16 residues. Trimming cost V 5 bases and J 2 bases; bases outside gene matches: 10. The CDR3 is CASSADRAGPTDTQYF. DNA for the CDR3: TGTGCCAGCAGTGCTGACAGGGCTGGGCCCACAGATACGCAGTATTTT.

This clonotype has only a few counts. The chain combines TRBV5-6 with TRBJ2-2; perhaps TRBD2 as D (5 bases). The CDR3 is made up of 16 amino acids. V was cut by 4 bases and J by 0 bases, with 13 bases left in between. Germline assignment: CDR1 SGHDT and CDR2 YYEEEE. This CDR3 reads CASSKGAGANTGELFF. The CDR3 DNA reads as TGTGCCAGCAGCAAAGGTGCCGGGGCGAACACCGGGGAGCTGTTTTTT.

This chain connects TRBV4-3 to TRBJ1-2; D is possibly TRBD1 (5 bases). This CDR3 comprises 17 residues. CDR1 LGHNA and CDR2 YSLEER come from the germline V gene. Trimming shortened V by 0 bases and J by 6 bases, and 20 bases separated the two germline ends. The CDR3: CASSQEGPKAGRHGYTF. The DNA of the CDR3 is TGCGCCAGCAGCCAAGAAGGGCCCAAGGCAGGGCGCCATGGCTACACCTTC.

V usage is TRBV7-2 and J usage is TRBJ2-3; D remains unclear. The J call is uncertain, as TRBJ1-5 better fits the DNA end. Germline CDR1 SGHTA, CDR2 FQGNSA. CDR3 size: 13 residues. In DNA, the CDR3 is TGTGCCAGCAGCCCACAAGTGAGGGATACGCAGCATTTT. Amino acid sequence: CASSPQVRDTQHF.

This sequence joins TRBV3-1 and TRBJ2-2; a possible D gene is TRBD2 (5 bases). CDR1 is LGHDT, CDR2 YNNKEL, per germline (reference sequence). The CDR3 is 15 amino acids. Trimming cost V 3 bases and J 6 bases, with 14 bases left between them. CDR3 bases: TGTGCCAGCAGCCACGGGATGGGGAGCTCCGGGGAGCTGTTTTTT. Its translation: CASSHGMGSSGELFF.

V and J are TRBV11-2 and TRBJ2-5; D is perhaps TRBD1 or TRBD2 (5 bases each). Between the trimmed V and J ends, which lost 5 bases and 1 base, there was a span of 11 bases. Germline CDR1 and CDR2: SGHAT and FQNNGV. The CDR3 extends over 14 amino acids. In nucleotides, the CDR3 is TGTGCCAGCAGCATTACCGGGACCCAAGAGACCCAGTACTTC. It yields the protein CASSITGTQETQYF.

This clonotype has only a few counts. The V call is TRBV15, the J call TRBJ1-2; D not resolved. The CDR3 is made up of 14 amino acids. The germline V gene has CDR1 LNHNV and CDR2 YYDKDF (reference sequence). V lost 1 base and J lost 4, with 10 bases in between. The CDR3 nucleotides read TGTGCCACCAGCAGAGGTGACAAGGTCTATGGCTACACCTTC. Residues: CATSRGDKVYGYTF. Filled out from reference TRBV15 and TRBJ1-2, the complete variable domain reads DAMVIQNPRYQVTQFGKPVTLSCSQTLNHNVMYWYQQKSSQAPKLLFHYYDKDFNNEADTPDNFQSRRPNTSFCFLDIRSPGLGDTAMYLCATSRGDKVYGYTFGSGTRLTVV.

Only a few counts were recorded for this clonotype. This chain connects TRBV4-1 to TRBJ1-5, with 10 bases that match TRBD1. CDR1 and CDR2 (germline): MGHRA, YSYEKL. Trimming cost V 6 bases and J 11 bases; bases outside gene matches: 13. The CDR3 is 15 residues long. The CDR3 loop is CASSHADRGIKSQHF. The DNA of the CDR3 is TGCGCCAGCAGTCATGCGGACAGGGGGATTAAGTCCCAGCATTTT.